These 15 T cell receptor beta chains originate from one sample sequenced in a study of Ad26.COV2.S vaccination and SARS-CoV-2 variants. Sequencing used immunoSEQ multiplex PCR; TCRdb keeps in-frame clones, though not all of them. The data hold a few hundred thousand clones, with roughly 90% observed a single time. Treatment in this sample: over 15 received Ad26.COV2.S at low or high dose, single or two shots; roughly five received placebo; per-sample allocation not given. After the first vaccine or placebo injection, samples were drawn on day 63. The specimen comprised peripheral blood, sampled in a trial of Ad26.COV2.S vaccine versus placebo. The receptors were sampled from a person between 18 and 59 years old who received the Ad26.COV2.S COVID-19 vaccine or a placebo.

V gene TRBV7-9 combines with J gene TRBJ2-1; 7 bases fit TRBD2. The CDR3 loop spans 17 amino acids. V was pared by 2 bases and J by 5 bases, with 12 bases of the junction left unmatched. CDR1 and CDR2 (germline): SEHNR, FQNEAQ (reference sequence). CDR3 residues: CASSLRSGGRFDNEQFF. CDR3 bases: TGTGCCAGCAGCTTAAGGTCGGGCGGGAGATTCGACAATGAGCAGTTCTTC.

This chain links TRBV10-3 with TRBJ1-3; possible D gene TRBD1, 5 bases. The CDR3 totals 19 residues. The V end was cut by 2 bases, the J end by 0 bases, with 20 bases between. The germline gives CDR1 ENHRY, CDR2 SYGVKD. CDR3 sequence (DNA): TGTGCCATCAGTGAGGCGACCGCCCACGGGACTTTCTCTGGAAACACCATATATTTT. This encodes CAISEATAHGTFSGNTIYF.

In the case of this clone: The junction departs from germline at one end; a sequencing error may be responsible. The CDR3, as DNA: TGTGCCAGCAGCCAAGATACCGAGGACATCTTGCATTTT. Its protein is CASSQDTEDILHF. V is TRBV4-2 and J is TRBJ2-3, with D possibly being TRBD1 (5 bases). This CDR3 is built from 13 residues. Germline CDR1 reads LGHNA; CDR2 reads YNFKEQ.

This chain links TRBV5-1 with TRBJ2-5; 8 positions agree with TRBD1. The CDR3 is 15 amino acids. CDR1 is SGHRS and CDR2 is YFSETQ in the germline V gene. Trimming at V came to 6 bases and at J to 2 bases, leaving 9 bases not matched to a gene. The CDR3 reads CASIGKTGAQETQYF. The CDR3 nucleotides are TGCGCCAGCATCGGAAAGACAGGGGCTCAAGAGACCCAGTACTTC.

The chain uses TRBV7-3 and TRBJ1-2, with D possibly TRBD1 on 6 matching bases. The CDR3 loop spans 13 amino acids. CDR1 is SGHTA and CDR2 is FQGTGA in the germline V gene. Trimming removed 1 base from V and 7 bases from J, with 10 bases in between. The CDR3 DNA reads TGTGCCAGCAGCTTAAACCAACAGGGTGGCTACACCTTC. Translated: CASSLNQQGGYTF.

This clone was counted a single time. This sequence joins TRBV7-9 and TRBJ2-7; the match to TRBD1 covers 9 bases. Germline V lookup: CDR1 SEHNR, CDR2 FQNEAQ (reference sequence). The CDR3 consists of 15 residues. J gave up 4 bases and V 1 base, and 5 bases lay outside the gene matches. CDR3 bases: TGTGCCAGCAGCTTAGGACAGGGGGTTATGTACGAGCAGTACTTC. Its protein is CASSLGQGVMYEQYF.

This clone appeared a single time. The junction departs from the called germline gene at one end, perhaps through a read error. The CDR3 coding sequence is TGTGCCAGCAGCCTAGACGGGACTACCTCTGGGGAGCAGTACTTC. It codes for CASSLDGTTSGEQYF. The chain uses TRBV11-3 and TRBJ2-7; 7 positions agree with TRBD2. The CDR3 is made up of 15 amino acids. Per germline, CDR1 SGHNT and CDR2 YENEEA.

CDR3 coding DNA: TGTGCCATCAGTGTGGGAAATGGCACGACGAACACCGGGGAGCTGTTTTTT. Translation: CAISVGNGTTNTGELFF. This chain links TRBV10-3 with TRBJ2-2; the D is unclear. The CDR3 extends over 17 amino acids. V was pared by 4 bases and J by 0 bases, with 15 bases between. Per germline, CDR1 ENHRY and CDR2 SYGVKD.

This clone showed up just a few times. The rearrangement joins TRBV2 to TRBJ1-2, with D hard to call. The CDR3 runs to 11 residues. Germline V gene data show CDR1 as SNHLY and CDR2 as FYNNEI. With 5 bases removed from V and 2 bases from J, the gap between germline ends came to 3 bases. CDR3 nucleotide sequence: TGTGCCAGCAGTAGAAACTATGGCTACACCTTC. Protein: CASSRNYGYTF.

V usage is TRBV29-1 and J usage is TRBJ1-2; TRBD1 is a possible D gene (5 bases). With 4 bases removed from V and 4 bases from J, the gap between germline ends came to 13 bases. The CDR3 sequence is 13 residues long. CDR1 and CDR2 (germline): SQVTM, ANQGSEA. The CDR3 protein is CSVALLGGYGYTF. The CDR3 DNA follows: TGCAGCGTTGCCCTGTTGGGGGGCTATGGCTACACCTTC.

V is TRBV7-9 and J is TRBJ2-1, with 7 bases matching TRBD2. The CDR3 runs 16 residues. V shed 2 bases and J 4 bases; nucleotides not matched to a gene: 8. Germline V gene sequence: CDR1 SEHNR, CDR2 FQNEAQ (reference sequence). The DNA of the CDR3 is TGTGCCAGCAGCTTATCTGTAGCGGGCACTTACAATGAGCAGTTCTTC. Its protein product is CASSLSVAGTYNEQFF.

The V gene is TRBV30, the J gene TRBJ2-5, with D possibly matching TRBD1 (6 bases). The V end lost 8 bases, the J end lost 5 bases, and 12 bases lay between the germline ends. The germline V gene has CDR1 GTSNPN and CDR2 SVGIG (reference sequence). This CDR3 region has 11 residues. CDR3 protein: CAGQTWETQYF. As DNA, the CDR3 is TGTGCCGGACAGACCTGGGAGACCCAGTACTTC. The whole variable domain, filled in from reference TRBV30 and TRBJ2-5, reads SQTIHQWPATLVQPVGSPLSLECTVEGTSNPNLYWYRQAAGRGLQLLFYSVGIGQISSEVPQNLSASRPQDRQFILSSKKLLLSDSGFYLCAGQTWETQYFGPGTRLLVL.

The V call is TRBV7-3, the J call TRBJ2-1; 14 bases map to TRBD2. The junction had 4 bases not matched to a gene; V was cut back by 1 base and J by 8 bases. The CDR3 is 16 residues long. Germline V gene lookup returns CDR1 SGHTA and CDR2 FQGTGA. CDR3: CASSLKRLAGGYEQFF. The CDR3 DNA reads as TGTGCCAGCAGCTTAAAGCGACTAGCGGGAGGGTATGAGCAGTTCTTC.

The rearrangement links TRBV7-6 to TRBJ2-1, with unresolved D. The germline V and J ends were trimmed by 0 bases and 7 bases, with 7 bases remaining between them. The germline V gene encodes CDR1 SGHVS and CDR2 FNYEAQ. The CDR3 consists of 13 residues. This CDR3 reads CASSLAWANEQFF. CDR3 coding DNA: TGTGCCAGCAGCTTAGCTTGGGCGAATGAGCAGTTCTTC.

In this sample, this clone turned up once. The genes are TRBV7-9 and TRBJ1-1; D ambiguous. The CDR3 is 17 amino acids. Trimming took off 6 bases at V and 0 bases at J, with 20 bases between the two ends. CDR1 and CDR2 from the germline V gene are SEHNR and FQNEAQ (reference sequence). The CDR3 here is CASSFLPQTGMNTEAFF. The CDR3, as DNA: TGTGCCAGCAGTTTCCTCCCCCAGACTGGTATGAACACTGAAGCTTTCTTT.